This T cell receptor (beta chain) originates from a study of blood T cell repertoires in COVID-19. Overall study: The United States, Italy and Spain were the sources of the acute and convalescent COVID-19 samples. PBMCs, B-cell-depleted T cells, or T cells were the source of the cDNA or gDNA that made up the material.

One Seattle source followed patients from active infection through their disease course. The CDR3 spans 15 residues. Germline V gene sequence: CDR1 SGDLS, CDR2 YYNGEE. The ends were cut back, 4 bases at V and 2 bases at J, with 12 bases in the middle. How the authors handled the data: By means of reference gene primer amplification, nucleated cell counts were estimated. Profiling relied on immunoSEQ multiplex PCR, and the TCRdb table lists in-frame clones only, not all of them. For V, J and clone size, that table is used; D and trimming come from the DNA. This sample has roughly 180,000 clones, with about four fifths found just once.

The sample comprised peripheral blood. This sequence originates from a woman in her forties with COVID-19, enrolled during active disease. The V call is TRBV9, the J call TRBJ2-2; no firm D call. The CDR3 is CASSSLAANTGELFF. CDR3 nucleotides: TGTGCCAGCAGCTCCCTGGCGGCTAACACCGGGGAGCTGTTTTTT.